This entry lists 21 T cell receptor beta chains sequenced from one sample in a study of T cell repertoires in cytomegalovirus infection. Via MiXCR, TCRdb re-called the reads, giving one row per CDR3 protein. The table has about 330,000 distinct CDR3 sequences, over 7.5% seen once. The sequenced sample consisted of PBMCs. The receptors were sampled from a human donor in good health (CMV status not recorded). Some clones in this sample may be carry-over from other donors' samples.

CDR3: CASSQEWLSGDTQYF. The CDR3 nucleotides are TGTGCCAGCAGCCAAGAGTGGTTATCGGGCGATACGCAGTATTTT. This chain connects TRBV14 to TRBJ2-3, with D unclear. The CDR3 is 15 amino acids. The V gene lost 0 bases and the J gene lost 6 bases, with 13 bases spanning the gap. Germline lookup yields CDR1 SGHDN and CDR2 FVKESK.

This clonotype was seen at least ten times. This sequence joins TRBV7-2 and TRBJ1-3; weak D call: TRBD1 (6 bases). The V end lost 5 bases, the J end lost 4 bases, and 12 bases lay between the germline ends. This CDR3 is 14 amino acids long. The germline V gene encodes CDR1 SGHTA and CDR2 FQGNSA. CDR3 region: CASSPTQGGNTIYF. The CDR3 bases are TGTGCCAGCAGCCCCACTCAGGGGGGAAACACCATATATTTT.

On this clonotype itself: The conserved closing phenylalanine or tryptophan is absent in this CDR3, likely reflecting a read error. It is unclear where the CDR3 begins or ends on the DNA, so no DNA is shown, and the CDR3 is as TCRdb lists it. The chain carries TRBV5-6 and TRBJ1-1; TRBD1, the D gene given by the table, was not confirmed from the DNA. The CDR3 region is 14 residues in length, termini included. Per germline, CDR1 SGHDT and CDR2 YYEEEE. The CDR3 reads CASSLLTNPGSPEL.

This clonotype was detected a few times. This sequence joins TRBV10-3 and TRBJ1-5, with a tentative D call TRBD1 (5 bases). This CDR3 has 14 residues. Trimming removed 5 bases from V and 3 bases from J, with 11 bases in between. CDR1 ENHRY and CDR2 SYGVKD come from the germline V gene. Here the CDR3 reads CAISLPGPNQPQHF. The CDR3 bases are TGTGCCATCAGTCTACCGGGGCCCAATCAGCCCCAGCATTTT.

CDR3 nucleotide sequence: TGTGCCAGCAGTGGACTAGCGGGGGGCCCCACAGATACGCAGTATTTT. It codes for CASSGLAGGPTDTQYF. The chain links TRBV6-6 to TRBJ2-3; 14 bases fit TRBD2. V was pared by 5 bases and J by 2 bases, with 3 bases of the junction left unmatched. Germline V gene data show CDR1 as MNHNY and CDR2 as SVGAGI (reference sequence). There are 16 residues in the CDR3.

There are a few counts of this clonotype. The J gene is TRBJ2-7, the V gene TRBV7-3; D remains ambiguous. This CDR3 is built from 11 residues. Germline V gene lookup returns CDR1 SGHTA and CDR2 FQGTGA. The V end was cut by 5 bases, the J end by 5 bases, with 7 bases between. In nucleotides, the CDR3 is TGTGCCAGCAGCGGTGGCCACGAGCAGTACTTC. Protein: CASSGGHEQYF. Variable domain in full (rest from reference TRBV7-3 and TRBJ2-7): GAGVSQTPSNKVTEKGKYVELRCDPISGHTALYWYRQSLGQGPEFLIYFQGTGAADDSGLPNDRFFAVRPEGSVSTLKIQRTERGDSAVYLCASSGGHEQYFGPGTRLTVT.

This clonotype was observed a handful of times. The gene calls are TRBV7-7 and TRBJ2-5, with 7 bases identical to TRBD2. Germline loops: CDR1 SSHAT, CDR2 FNYEAQ (reference sequence). The CDR3 spans 13 residues. V was clipped by 4 bases and J by 4 bases; unmatched bases: 3. This CDR3 is CASSSGTTETQYF. CDR3 DNA sequence: TGTGCCAGCAGCTCTGGGACTACAGAGACCCAGTACTTC. Using reference TRBV7-7 and TRBJ2-5 for the parts outside the CDR3, the full variable domain is GAGVSQSPRYKVTKRGQDVTLRCDPISSHATLYWYQQALGQGPEFLTYFNYEAQPDKSGLPSDRFSAERPEGSISTLTIQRTEQRDSAMYRCASSSGTTETQYFGPGTRLLVL.

V is TRBV6-6 and J is TRBJ2-3, with D possibly being TRBD1 (6 bases). Germline V gene data show CDR1 as MNHNY and CDR2 as SVGAGI (reference sequence). The germline V and J ends were trimmed by 5 bases and 1 base, with 10 bases remaining between them. The CDR3 contains 14 residues. CDR3 DNA: TGTGCCAGCAGTCCGGACAGTCGCACAGATACGCAGTATTTT. Protein product: CASSPDSRTDTQYF.

The J gene is TRBJ1-1, the V gene TRBV20-1, with D tentatively TRBD1 (5 bases). This CDR3 contains 12 residues. Looked up from germline, CDR1 is DFQATT and CDR2 is SNEGSKA (reference sequence). The CDR3 region is CRAGATGTEAFF. The CDR3 DNA is TGCAGAGCCGGGGCCACGGGCACTGAAGCTTTCTTT.

This clonotype was detected ten times or more. This sequence joins TRBV7-2 and TRBJ1-6; TRBD1 is a possible D gene (5 bases). This CDR3 is built from 16 residues. CDR1 and CDR2 (germline): SGHTA, FQGNSA. The V gene lost 3 bases and the J gene lost 5 bases, with 14 bases spanning the gap. For the CDR3, the DNA is TGTGCCAGCAGCTTGGAAAGGGGCCGGAATAATTCACCCCTCCACTTT. Translation: CASSLERGRNNSPLHF.

Note on this clonotype: A much larger clone differs by one base, so this may be a read error. The chain recombines TRBV7-6 with TRBJ2-1; D call uncertain. Germline V gene lookup returns CDR1 SGHVS and CDR2 FNYEAQ. The V end lost 5 bases, the J end lost 7 bases, and 6 bases lay between the germline ends. The length of the CDR3 is 11 residues. CDR3 protein: CASSLKNEQFF. As DNA, the CDR3 is TGTGCCAGCAGCCTAAAAAATGAGCAGTTCTTC.

In this sample, this clonotype turned up many times. V and J are TRBV20-1 and TRBJ1-2, with D possibly being TRBD1 (5 bases). This CDR3 spans 14 amino acids. In germline, CDR1 is DFQATT, CDR2 SNEGSKA (reference sequence). Trimming shortened V by 0 bases and J by 4 bases, and 12 bases separated the two germline ends. CDR3 in amino acids: CSAREGEGSYGYTF. The CDR3 nucleotides read TGCAGTGCTAGAGAAGGGGAGGGCTCCTATGGCTACACCTTC.

The J gene is TRBJ2-7, the V gene TRBV6-6; 11 bases align to TRBD2. The germline V gene has CDR1 MNHNY and CDR2 SVGAGI (reference sequence). V was clipped by 4 bases and J by 1 base; unmatched bases: 3. This CDR3 region has 15 residues. The CDR3 region is CASSLTSGRSYEQYF. In DNA form, the CDR3 reads TGTGCCAGCAGTTTAACTAGCGGGAGATCCTACGAGCAGTACTTC.

The chain has TRBV6-2 or TRBV6-3 and TRBJ2-7; D gene uncertain. V dropped 2 bases and J dropped 0 bases, with 8 bases sitting between them. Looked up from germline, CDR1 is MNHEY and CDR2 is SVGEGT. CDR3 size: 14 residues. The CDR3 sequence is CASSYQRPSYEQYF. CDR3 coding DNA: TGTGCCAGCAGTTACCAGAGGCCCTCCTACGAGCAGTACTTC.

Ten or more counts support this clonotype. The J gene is TRBJ2-3, the V gene TRBV14; D unresolved. Trimming left V 4 bases short and J 4 bases short, with 12 bases between. This CDR3 is built from 14 residues. Germline CDR1 and CDR2: SGHDN and FVKESK. The CDR3 coding sequence is TGTGCCAGCAGCCTTTCGCTGGTCGCAGATACGCAGTATTTT. Translation: CASSLSLVADTQYF. The full variable domain, completed using reference TRBV14 and TRBJ2-3, is EAGVTQFPSHSVIEKGQTVTLRCDPISGHDNLYWYRRVMGKEIKFLLHFVKESKQDESGMPNNRFLAERTGGTYSTLKVQPAELEDSGVYFCASSLSLVADTQYFGPGTRLTVL.

The J gene is TRBJ2-1, the V gene TRBV7-3; D gene unclear. CDR3 size: 15 residues. Germline V gives CDR1 SGHTA, CDR2 FQGTGA. V was clipped by 5 bases and J by 0 bases, with 11 bases between them. In DNA form, the CDR3 reads TGTGCCAGCAGCCCCGTCCAGAGCTCCTACAATGAGCAGTTCTTC. Translated, it gives CASSPVQSSYNEQFF.

The chain employs TRBV25-1 and TRBJ1-1; D call uncertain. This CDR3 is 14 amino acids long. V dropped 0 bases and J dropped 1 base, with 6 bases sitting between them. The V gene's germline CDR1 is MGHDK and CDR2 SYGVNS. The CDR3 nucleotides are TGTGCCAGCAGTGAATATACGACGAACACTGAAGCTTTCTTT. Its translation: CASSEYTTNTEAFF.

This clonotype was picked up many times. This sequence joins TRBV7-2 and TRBJ1-1; 9 positions agree with TRBD1. V was pared by 6 bases and J by 4 bases, with 6 bases of the junction left unmatched. This CDR3 is built from 14 residues. CDR1 and CDR2 (germline): SGHTA, FQGNSA. The CDR3 here is CASSRQGESTEAFF. The CDR3, as DNA: TGTGCCAGCAGTCGACAGGGGGAGAGCACTGAAGCTTTCTTT.

With regard to this clonotype: A clone one base away is much larger, so this may be a read error. The rearrangement joins TRBV10-3 to TRBJ1-4, with 9 nucleotides matching TRBD1. The CDR3 spans 15 residues. The germline V gene encodes CDR1 ENHRY and CDR2 SYGVKD. As DNA, the CDR3 is TGTGACATCTTGTCGGAATTGACAGGGGGAACAGAACTGTTTTTT. It encodes CDILSELTGGTELFF.

This clonotype appeared a few times. The chain uses TRBV11-1 and TRBJ2-7; the D is unclear. Trimming left V 3 bases short and J 5 bases short, with 11 bases between. The CDR3 runs 13 residues. Germline CDR1 and CDR2: SGHAT and FQDESV (reference sequence). DNA of the CDR3: TGTGCCAGCAGCTTGTCCGGTCTGAACGAGCAGTACTTC. As protein: CASSLSGLNEQYF.

The chain couples TRBV4-2 to TRBJ2-7; TRBD1 matches 7 bases. The V gene's germline CDR1 is LGHNA and CDR2 YNFKEQ. This CDR3 spans 16 amino acids. V dropped 3 bases and J dropped 3; count of bases not matched to a gene: 11. CDR3 amino acids: CASSHNPGTESYEQYF. In DNA, the CDR3 is TGTGCCAGCAGCCATAACCCCGGGACAGAGAGCTACGAGCAGTACTTC.